This TCR beta chain was identified in a study of cytomegalovirus exposure and HLA in healthy donors. Study outcomes and limitations: Among the CMV-associated chains, three were confirmed in vitro as specific for CMV antigens. The study dropped some indistinguishable V segments, TRBV6-2 and TRBV6-3 among them. As was reported, the classifier diagnosed cytomegalovirus status with high specificity and sensitivity. A link between a missense DCLRE1C variant and TCR beta V- and J-gene trimming emerged from a later analysis.

The CDR3 length is 14 residues. V was cut by 5 bases and J by 3 bases, with 10 bases left in between. Germline CDR1 SEHNR, CDR2 FQNEAQ (reference sequence). The PCR had 60 Vbeta and 13 Jbeta primers. Measured with immunoSEQ multiplex PCR; TCRdb has only the in-frame clones, and not every one. The sample lists about 140,000 clones, 73% occurring once. Regarding this clone: Its cognate antigen is unknown.

This rearrangement joins TRBV7-9 to TRBJ2-2, with TRBD2 as a possible D gene (5 bases). Material: PBMCs. The sequence came from a woman aged 35 to 49 in good health and CMV-seronegative. In DNA, the CDR3 is TGTGCCAGCAGCATTACTAGGGACACCGGGGAGCTGTTTTTT. Amino acids: CASSITRDTGELFF.